The 27 T cell receptor beta chains in this list originate from one sample, sequenced in a study of blood T cell repertoires in COVID-19. Clones were sequenced by immunoSEQ multiplex PCR, and TCRdb holds only the in-frame ones, with some missing. Seen here are about 140,000 clones, over 70% observed once, and the top ten hold roughly two fifths. Material: peripheral blood. Receptor source: a human donor in a cohort sampled during active COVID-19.

The gene calls are TRBV5-1 and TRBJ2-2; 9 bases are shared with TRBD1. This CDR3 region has 16 residues. The J segment lost 4 bases and the V segment lost 3 bases, leaving 7 bases of the junction unmatched. Germline V CDR1 and CDR2: SGHRS, YFSETQ. Here the CDR3 reads CASSSITGGPTGELFF. The CDR3, as DNA: TGCGCCAGCAGCTCGATTACAGGGGGCCCCACCGGGGAGCTGTTTTTT.

The chain has TRBV28 and TRBJ1-2; 7 bases match TRBD1. The CDR3 spans 15 residues. The V segment lost 6 bases and the J segment 0 bases; nucleotides outside the gene matches: 7. Germline V gene lookup returns CDR1 MDHEN and CDR2 SYDVKM. In nucleotides, the CDR3 is TGTGCCAGCAGGTCCCCGGGACAGACTAACTATGGCTACACCTTC. Residues: CASRSPGQTNYGYTF.

This sequence joins TRBV27 and TRBJ2-6; D call uncertain. Germline-derived CDR1 and CDR2 are MNHEY and SMNVEV (reference sequence). Deletions cut 5 bases from V and 2 bases from J, with 22 bases between. The CDR3 is 19 amino acids. CDR3 coding DNA: TGTGCCAGCAGTAGGTTCGCGGTCAGATTACCCCCTGGGGCCAACGTCCTGACTTTC. Its protein is CASSRFAVRLPPGANVLTF. The entire variable domain, with the rest obtained from reference TRBV27 and TRBJ2-6, is as follows: EAQVTQNPRYLITVTGKKLTVTCSQNMNHEYMSWYRQDPGLGLRQIYYSMNVEVTDKGDVPEGYKVSRKEKRNFPLILESPSPNQTSLYFCASSRFAVRLPPGANVLTFGAGSRLTVL.

This chain uses TRBV7-9 with TRBJ2-7, with D possibly matching TRBD1 (6 bases). V gave up 5 bases and J gave up 5 bases, with 19 bases separating them. The germline CDR1 and CDR2 sequences are SEHNR and FQNEAQ (reference sequence). There are 15 residues in the CDR3. The CDR3 region is CASSQGIGATHEQYF. The CDR3 DNA follows: TGTGCCAGCAGCCAGGGGATTGGGGCCACCCACGAGCAGTACTTC.

The V call is TRBV29-1, the J call TRBJ1-6; TRBD1 might be the D (6 bases). This CDR3 comprises 13 residues. Trimming removed 6 bases at V and 9 bases at J, with 15 bases between. Germline CDR1 reads SQVTM; CDR2 reads ANQGSEA. The chain's CDR3 is CSVGGGRGSPLHF. In nucleotides, the CDR3 is TGCAGCGTCGGGGGGGGGCGCGGTTCACCCCTCCACTTT.

This clone was found a few times. The rearrangement uses TRBV4-1 and TRBJ2-2, with 11 bases aligning to TRBD1. The germline V gene encodes CDR1 MGHRA and CDR2 YSYEKL. V lost 2 bases to trimming and J lost 4 bases; unmatched junction nucleotides: 9. The CDR3 contains 18 residues. CDR3 in DNA: TGCGCCAGCAGCCAACGGACAGGGGGCCCGCGAGTCACCGGGGAGCTGTTTTTT. This codes for CASSQRTGGPRVTGELFF.

The chain couples TRBV7-8 to TRBJ2-1; D possibly corresponds to TRBD2 (5 bases). The V end lost 4 bases, the J end lost 9 bases, and 16 bases lay between the germline ends. Germline loops: CDR1 SGHVS, CDR2 FQNEAQ. This CDR3 comprises 14 residues. This chain's CDR3 is CASSSRETTTEQFF. As DNA, the CDR3 is TGTGCCAGCAGCTCGAGGGAGACGACCACTGAGCAGTTCTTC.

The chain recombines TRBV5-6 with TRBJ1-2; D remains unclear. Trimming shortened V by 4 bases and J by 4 bases, and 11 bases separated the two germline ends. Looked up from germline, CDR1 is SGHDT and CDR2 is YYEEEE. This CDR3 spans 13 amino acids. CDR3 in amino acids: CASSVRGSYGYTF. CDR3 DNA: TGTGCCAGCAGCGTTCGAGGAAGCTATGGCTACACCTTC.

This clone was counted once. The gene calls are TRBV7-3 and TRBJ2-2; TRBD1 agrees at 8 bases. The CDR3 has 15 amino acids. The J segment lost 3 bases and the V segment lost 5 bases, leaving 5 bases of the junction unmatched. Germline V CDR1 and CDR2: SGHTA, FQGTGA. CDR3 protein: CASSQTGGYTGELFF. The CDR3 bases are TGTGCCAGCAGCCAAACAGGGGGGTACACCGGGGAGCTGTTTTTT.

As for this clone: One junction end does not reproduce the germline sequence, and a read error may be involved. J is TRBJ2-6 and V is TRBV4-2; 7 nucleotides agree with TRBD2. Germline V gives CDR1 LGHNA, CDR2 YNFKEQ. There are 17 residues in the CDR3. CDR3 residues: CASSKDGGSSGANVLTF. CDR3 nucleotides: TGTGCCAGCAGCAAAGACGGCGGGAGTTCTGGGGCCAACGTCCTGACTTTC.

This sequence joins TRBV9 and TRBJ1-3; the D is unclear. The germline gives CDR1 SGDLS, CDR2 YYNGEE. There are 15 residues in the CDR3. The V and J ends lost 0 bases and 0 bases respectively, with 7 bases between them. The CDR3 sequence: CASSVDSGSGNTIYF. In nucleotides, the CDR3 is TGTGCCAGCAGCGTAGACTCGGGCTCTGGAAACACCATATATTTT.

This clone was seen a few times. CDR3 sequence (DNA): TGTGCCAGTAGTCGCGGACCCAGGGGGTCTTCGGGAAACACCATATATTTT. This sequence encodes CASSRGPRGSSGNTIYF. The chain couples TRBV19 to TRBJ1-3; 7 bases are a match to TRBD1. The V segment lost 5 bases and the J segment 4 bases; nucleotides outside the gene matches: 14. The CDR3 runs 17 residues. Germline V CDR1 and CDR2: LNHDA, SQIVND (reference sequence).

The chain is built from TRBV30 and TRBJ1-2, with D perhaps matching TRBD1 (5 bases). The germline V gene has CDR1 GTSNPN and CDR2 SVGIG (reference sequence). Deletions cut 7 bases from V and 1 base from J, with 16 bases between. This CDR3 has 14 residues. The CDR3 sequence: CASKQVLFNYGYTF. The CDR3 DNA is TGTGCCTCCAAACAGGTGCTCTTTAACTATGGCTACACCTTC.

This chain links TRBV2 with TRBJ1-2; D is possibly TRBD1 (5 bases). V dropped 4 bases and J dropped 8 bases, with 20 bases sitting between them. This CDR3 spans 15 amino acids. Per the germline V gene, CDR1 is SNHLY and CDR2 is FYNNEI. The CDR3 region is CASSARTQGVGGYTF. The CDR3 bases are TGTGCCAGCAGTGCCCGGACACAAGGGGTCGGCGGCTACACCTTC.

The gene calls are TRBV9 and TRBJ2-1; TRBD2 might be the D (6 bases). This CDR3 contains 16 residues. The V gene's germline CDR1 is SGDLS and CDR2 YYNGEE. The germline V and J ends were trimmed by 4 bases and 8 bases, with 22 bases remaining between them. The CDR3 bases are TGTGCCAGCAGCCCTGGGACTTCCTCAAGGGGCGATGAGCAGTTCTTC. Encoded protein: CASSPGTSSRGDEQFF.

The chain carries TRBV7-2 and TRBJ1-2, with 9 bases matching TRBD1. CDR1 is SGHTA and CDR2 is FQGNSA in the germline V gene. J was trimmed by 1 base and V by 6 bases; bases with no gene match: 6. The length of the CDR3 is 15 residues. CDR3 protein: CASSRQGQGNYGYTF. For the CDR3, the DNA is TGTGCCAGCAGTCGCCAGGGACAGGGTAACTATGGCTACACCTTC.

V usage is TRBV28 and J usage is TRBJ2-1, with 8 bases identical to TRBD1. The CDR3 contains 14 residues. Trimming took 2 bases from V and 6 from J; bases not matched to a gene: 3. Germline CDR1 reads MDHEN; CDR2 reads SYDVKM. The CDR3 sequence: CASSLPDRGNEQFF. The DNA of the CDR3 is TGTGCCAGCAGTTTACCCGACAGGGGCAATGAGCAGTTCTTC.

CDR3 coding DNA: TGTGCCAGCAGCTTATACTCTAGCGGGAGGGCCAATGAGCAGTTCTTC. This gives the protein CASSLYSSGRANEQFF. The chain links TRBV7-9 to TRBJ2-1; TRBD2 agrees at 12 bases. This CDR3 region has 16 residues. After removal of 2 bases from V and 6 bases from J, the junction contained 5 bases not matched to a gene. CDR1 is SEHNR and CDR2 is FQNEAQ in the germline V gene (reference sequence). Looking up the rest from reference TRBV7-9 and TRBJ2-1 gives the full variable domain: DTGVSQNPRHKITKRGQNVTFRCDPISEHNRLYWYRQTLGQGPEFLTYFQNEAQLEKSRLLSDRFSAERPKGSFSTLEIQRTEQGDSAMYLCASSLYSSGRANEQFFGPGTRLTVL.

This chain joins TRBV28 and TRBJ1-5; tentatively, D is TRBD1 (6 bases). This CDR3 spans 18 amino acids. Between the trimmed V and J ends, which lost 6 bases and 5 bases, there was a span of 26 bases. Germline CDR1 and CDR2: MDHEN and SYDVKM. CDR3: CASRPPGSRGGFYQPQHF. The CDR3 nucleotides read TGTGCCAGCAGGCCACCTGGATCGAGAGGGGGATTTTATCAGCCCCAGCATTTT.

This CDR3 is CASSLGGRQTQYF. Written as DNA, the CDR3 is TGTGCCAGCAGCTTGGGGGGCAGGCAGACCCAGTACTTC. V and J are TRBV5-6 and TRBJ2-5, with TRBD1 as a possible D gene (5 bases). CDR3 length equals 13 residues. Germline V gene lookup returns CDR1 SGHDT and CDR2 YYEEEE. Trimming pared 0 bases from V and 6 bases from J, leaving 9 bases between.

The chain is built from TRBV5-6 and TRBJ2-7, with D perhaps TRBD1 (6 bases). V was clipped by 2 bases and J by 4 bases, with 16 bases between them. Germline-derived CDR1 and CDR2 are SGHDT and YYEEEE. The CDR3 length is 15 residues. CDR3 nucleotide sequence: TGTGCCAGCAGCTTAAGAACCAGGGGATTTTACGAGCAGTACTTC. It is translated as CASSLRTRGFYEQYF. Looking up the rest from reference TRBV5-6 and TRBJ2-7 gives the full variable domain: DAGVTQSPTHLIKTRGQQVTLRCSPKSGHDTVSWYQQALGQGPQFIFQYYEEEERQRGNFPDRFSGHQFPNYSSELNVNALLLGDSALYLCASSLRTRGFYEQYFGPGTRLTVT.

This rearrangement joins TRBV29-1 to TRBJ2-5, with 7 nucleotides matching TRBD1. The germline CDR1 and CDR2 sequences are SQVTM and ANQGSEA. V gave up 7 bases and J gave up 5 bases; unmatched junction bases: 22. The CDR3 contains 17 residues. CDR3 loop: CSATRSYGQGVRETQYF. The CDR3 nucleotides read TGCAGCGCCACCAGGAGTTATGGTCAGGGGGTACGGGAGACCCAGTACTTC.

The chain employs TRBV11-2 and TRBJ2-5; 9 bases match TRBD1. The CDR3 is made up of 16 amino acids. V gave up 3 bases and J gave up 2 bases; unmatched junction bases: 7. Germline V gene sequence: CDR1 SGHAT, CDR2 FQNNGV. The CDR3 nucleotides are TGTGCCAGCAGCTTGGGGGAGACAGGGGGACAAGAGACCCAGTACTTC. Amino acid sequence: CASSLGETGGQETQYF.

The genes are TRBV5-1 and TRBJ2-7; the D is unclear. The V and J ends lost 1 base and 0 bases respectively, with 8 bases between them. The CDR3 runs 14 residues. Germline V gene lookup returns CDR1 SGHRS and CDR2 YFSETQ. The CDR3 coding sequence is TGCGCCAGCAGCTTGAACGGGTTCTCCTACGAGCAGTACTTC. Translation gives CASSLNGFSYEQYF.

This rearrangement joins TRBV6-5 to TRBJ1-1, with 9 bases identical to TRBD1. The CDR3 length is 14 residues. Trimming at V came to 6 bases and at J to 4 bases, leaving 6 bases not matched to a gene. In germline, CDR1 is MNHEY, CDR2 SVGAGI. CDR3: CASRGTGPSTEAFF. The CDR3 nucleotides are TGTGCCAGCAGGGGGACAGGGCCGAGCACTGAAGCTTTCTTT.

The chain is built from TRBV30 and TRBJ1-1; D is possibly TRBD1 (5 bases). V gave up 1 base and J gave up 2 bases, with 14 bases separating them. CDR1 GTSNPN and CDR2 SVGIG come from the germline V gene (reference sequence). This CDR3 spans 15 amino acids. The DNA for the CDR3 is TGTGCCTGGAGTGGACGGAGGGGAGGTAACACTGAAGCTTTCTTT. Protein: CAWSGRRGGNTEAFF.

The gene calls are TRBV6-6 and TRBJ2-7; D may be TRBD2 (6 bases). The germline V gene encodes CDR1 MNHNY and CDR2 SVGAGI (reference sequence). The CDR3 runs 13 residues. V dropped 2 bases and J dropped 2 bases, with 7 bases sitting between them. CDR3 amino acids: CASSYGGTYEQYF. DNA for the CDR3: TGTGCCAGCAGTTACGGGGGGACCTACGAGCAGTACTTC.